This T cell receptor beta chain was captured by sequencing in a study of blood T cell repertoires in COVID-19. Study-level information: Spain, Italy and the United States supplied samples that represented acute and convalescent COVID-19.

Those enrolled, adults aged about 18 to 89 years, came from about two dozen US areas. Cohort allocation depended upon clinical history that participants reported. Two negative PCRs, clearance, or symptom resolution characterized the recovered Cohort 3 donors. This CDR3 has 17 amino acids. The V gene's germline CDR1 is LGHNA and CDR2 YNFKEQ. J gave up 8 bases and V 0 bases, and 13 bases lay outside the gene matches. Sequencing was performed with immunoSEQ multiplex PCR; in TCRdb, only in-frame clones are kept and a portion is missing. The table lists around 150,000 clones, about 80% of them singletons.

Sequencing was performed on PBMCs or T cells enriched from blood (not recorded which). This chain connects TRBV4-2 to TRBJ2-1; 7 bases are a match to TRBD1. The sequence derives from a man in his fifties who had recovered from COVID-19. For the CDR3, the DNA is TGTGCCAGCAGCCAAGAATTGGGAACAGGGGTGATCGATGAGCAGTTCTTC. Translation gives CASSQELGTGVIDEQFF.